This T cell receptor (beta chain) was captured in a study of blood T cell repertoires in COVID-19. Clones were sequenced by immunoSEQ multiplex PCR, and TCRdb holds only the in-frame ones, with some missing. The profile covers hundreds of thousands of clones, with roughly 89% appearing a single time and about 4.6% taken by the ten largest. The germline V and J ends were trimmed by 4 bases and 4 bases, with 12 bases remaining between them. The CDR3 is 14 residues long. Germline V gives CDR1 SGHNT, CDR2 YYREEE (reference sequence). The source material was peripheral blood. The receptor was derived from a man between 35 and 55 years old with acute or convalescent COVID-19. This chain links TRBV5-4 with TRBJ2-1; weak D call: TRBD2 (5 bases). CDR3 loop: CASSGGGDYNEQFF. The CDR3 nucleotides are TGTGCCAGCAGCGGTGGAGGTGATTACAATGAGCAGTTCTTC. Full variable domain (rest looked up from reference TRBV5-4 and TRBJ2-1): ETGVTQSPTHLIKTRGQQVTLRCSSQSGHNTVSWYQQALGQGPQFIFQYYREEENGRGNFPPRFSGLQFPNYSSELNVNALELDDSALYLCASSGGGDYNEQFFGPGTRLTVL.